A single sample gave rise to the 19 T cell receptor beta chains below, sequenced in a study of CD8+CD57+ T cells in acquired aplastic anemia. Patients chosen for sequencing had CD8+CD57+ cells that had expanded, as shown by flow cytometry. Genomic DNA templated the TCR beta VDJ and CDR3 profiling. TCRdb fed the reads into MiXCR, producing one record per CDR3 protein. The sample lists around 200,000 distinct CDR3 sequences; around 50% were seen once. The sequenced sample consisted of sorted CD4+, CD8+, or CD8+CD57+ T cells (not recorded which) from PBMCs. The receptors originated from a human donor with aplastic anemia.

This clonotype occurred once. The rearrangement uses TRBV20-1 and TRBJ2-7, with a possible D match to TRBD2 (6 bases). The ends were cut back, 4 bases at V and 5 bases at J, with 12 bases in the middle. Germline V gene lookup returns CDR1 DFQATT and CDR2 SNEGSKA (reference sequence). This CDR3 is built from 12 residues. CDR3 sequence reads: CSATGPGDEQYF. Written as DNA, the CDR3 is TGCAGTGCTACAGGGCCGGGGGACGAGCAGTACTTC.

This clonotype appeared a few times. The gene calls are TRBV11-2 and TRBJ2-7; 7 nucleotides align to TRBD2. The germline gives CDR1 SGHAT, CDR2 FQNNGV. V gave up 5 bases and J gave up 4 bases; unmatched junction bases: 8. This CDR3 is 14 amino acids long. CDR3 sequence reads: CASSLKPSGYEQYF. The CDR3 DNA follows: TGTGCCAGCAGCCTTAAACCTAGCGGATACGAGCAGTACTTC.

This clonotype has just a few counts. CDR3 in amino acids: CSVEGRINEQFF. CDR3 DNA sequence: TGCAGCGTTGAGGGTCGGATCAATGAGCAGTTCTTC. V and J are TRBV29-1 and TRBJ2-1; D is undetermined. Trimming removed 3 bases at V and 6 bases at J, with 9 bases between. The germline CDR1 and CDR2 sequences are SQVTM and ANQGSEA. There are 12 residues in the CDR3.

This clonotype occurred many times. This chain joins TRBV7-8 and TRBJ1-1, with D uncertain. Germline lookup yields CDR1 SGHVS and CDR2 FQNEAQ. This CDR3 region has 16 residues. V dropped 3 bases and J dropped 6 bases, with 20 bases sitting between them. The CDR3 reads CASSLNSGLSKAEAFF. The CDR3 DNA follows: TGTGCCAGCAGCTTGAATAGCGGCCTTAGCAAAGCTGAAGCTTTCTTT.

With respect to this clonotype: Because it lacks the conserved phenylalanine or tryptophan at the end, this CDR3 is likely a read error. Because the CDR3's place on the DNA is in doubt, the DNA is left out and the CDR3 is given as listed by TCRdb. This rearrangement joins TRBV7-3 to TRBJ2-7; TRBD2 is the table's D call, not checked against the DNA. The CDR3 has 9 residues if both end residues are counted. Germline lookup yields CDR1 SGHTA and CDR2 FQGTGA. CDR3 amino acids: CASSLNPAG.

For the CDR3, the DNA is TGTGCCAGCAGTGAAGCCGGGACAGGGTATAATTCACCCCTCCACTTT. Translation: CASSEAGTGYNSPLHF. The V call is TRBV25-1, the J call TRBJ1-6, with 9 bases lining up with TRBD1. The CDR3 runs to 16 residues. CDR1 is MGHDK, CDR2 SYGVNS, per germline. Trimming cost V 2 bases and J 4 bases; bases outside gene matches: 3.

This clonotype was recorded many times. The V and J genes are TRBV19 and TRBJ2-1; 7 bases line up with TRBD2. The CDR3 length is 16 residues. Germline CDR1 reads LNHDA; CDR2 reads SQIVND (reference sequence). The ends lost 5 bases at V and 0 bases at J; junction bases unmatched: 7. The CDR3 nucleotides read TGTGCCAGTAGTCTTGGCGGGAGAGACTCCTACAATGAGCAGTTCTTC. Translated, it gives CASSLGGRDSYNEQFF.

Many counts were recorded for this clonotype. V usage is TRBV9 and J usage is TRBJ1-4; D unresolved. Trimming cost V 4 bases and J 0 bases, with 10 bases left between them. This CDR3 is 15 amino acids long. Germline V gene data show CDR1 as SGDLS and CDR2 as YYNGEE. CDR3 DNA: TGTGCCAGCAGCACATCGGTTTCAACTAATGAAAAACTGTTTTTT. This translates into CASSTSVSTNEKLFF.

This clonotype was seen only a few times. The rearrangement joins TRBV6-2 or TRBV6-3 to TRBJ2-1; 12 nucleotides line up with TRBD2. Germline CDR1 MNHEY, CDR2 SVGEGT. The ends lost 2 bases at V and 4 bases at J; junction bases unmatched: 9. The CDR3 runs to 18 residues. The CDR3 reads CASSYRSSGGAKYNEQFF. The CDR3 coding sequence is TGTGCCAGCAGTTACAGGTCTAGCGGGGGGGCAAAGTACAATGAGCAGTTCTTC.

V usage is TRBV29-1 and J usage is TRBJ2-7; perhaps TRBD1 as D (6 bases). Germline-derived CDR1 and CDR2 are SQVTM and ANQGSEA. The CDR3 has 11 residues. V shed 4 bases and J shed 6 bases, with 10 bases lying between them. This CDR3 reads CSVGTDGEQYF. The CDR3 DNA reads TGCAGCGTTGGGACAGATGGCGAGCAGTACTTC.

This chain links TRBV2 with TRBJ1-4, with 11 bases fitting TRBD1. Germline trimming cut 6 bases from V and 9 bases from J; bases unmatched to any gene: 9. CDR1 is SNHLY, CDR2 FYNNEI, per germline. The CDR3 spans 15 residues. The CDR3: CASSGQGATKKKLFF. CDR3 nucleotide sequence: TGTGCCAGCAGCGGACAGGGGGCAACTAAAAAAAAACTGTTTTTT.

The chain carries TRBV12-3 or TRBV12-4 and TRBJ2-7; 8 bases line up with TRBD1. This CDR3 is built from 13 residues. V shed 5 bases, J shed 3 bases, and the junction held 3 bases outside the gene matches. The CDR3, as DNA: TGTGCCAGCAGTGGACAGGGTCTCTACGAGCAGTACTTC. Its translation is CASSGQGLYEQYF.

This clonotype was counted ten times or more. J is TRBJ2-1 and V is TRBV24-1; the match to TRBD2 covers 12 bases. CDR1 and CDR2 from the germline V gene are KGHDR and SFDVKD. This CDR3 region has 15 residues. With 5 bases clipped from V and 9 bases from J, the junction kept 7 bases outside the gene matches. This chain's CDR3 is CATSGLTSGGTEQFF. CDR3 coding DNA: TGTGCCACCAGTGGCCTGACTAGCGGGGGCACTGAGCAGTTCTTC.

In this sample, this clonotype turned up a few times. The chain joins TRBV2 to TRBJ2-1; 10 bases match TRBD2. The CDR3 covers 14 residues. V was clipped by 5 bases and J by 10 bases; unmatched bases: 8. The germline V gene encodes CDR1 SNHLY and CDR2 FYNNEI. CDR3 residues: CASSYSSGGGEQFF. The CDR3 coding sequence is TGTGCCAGCAGTTATTCTAGCGGGGGCGGGGAGCAGTTCTTC.

This clonotype occurred a few times. This chain links TRBV15 with TRBJ1-6, with D perhaps matching TRBD1 (6 bases). Trimming pared 0 bases from V and 2 bases from J, leaving 11 bases between. The CDR3 loop spans 17 amino acids. CDR1 and CDR2 from the germline V gene are LNHNV and YYDKDF (reference sequence). CDR3 DNA sequence: TGTGCCACCAGCAGAGATCAGGGGAGCGCCTATAATTCACCCCTCCACTTT. Translating gives CATSRDQGSAYNSPLHF.

This clonotype was seen repeatedly, ten times or more. The chain combines TRBV7-9 with TRBJ2-5; 13 nucleotides line up with TRBD2. After removal of 4 bases from V and 0 bases from J, the junction contained 5 bases not matched to a gene. Germline lookup yields CDR1 SEHNR and CDR2 FQNEAQ (reference sequence). The CDR3 contains 17 residues. CDR3 coding DNA: TGTGCCAGCAGCTCGCTGACTAGCGGGGGGTACCAAGAGACCCAGTACTTC. It is translated as CASSSLTSGGYQETQYF.

This chain links TRBV4-2 with TRBJ2-7; 10 bases fit TRBD2. Germline assignment: CDR1 LGHNA and CDR2 YNFKEQ. This CDR3 comprises 17 residues. Unmatched junction bases numbered 11, after V lost 2 bases and J lost 4 bases. CDR3 protein: CASSQPEGGSGGYEQYF. In nucleotides, the CDR3 is TGTGCCAGCAGCCAACCCGAGGGAGGTAGCGGGGGGTACGAGCAGTACTTC.

Only one count was recorded for this clonotype. The chain combines TRBV12-3 or TRBV12-4 with TRBJ2-7, with D unresolved. The CDR3 length is 12 residues. V was clipped by 4 bases and J by 4 bases, with 8 bases between them. DNA for the CDR3: TGTGCCAGCAGTTCGGCCCGATACGAGCAGTACTTC. Protein product: CASSSARYEQYF.

To note about this clonotype: This may be a read error, as it is one base from a much larger clone. The V gene is TRBV27, the J gene TRBJ1-6; the D gene is possibly TRBD1 (6 bases). The CDR3 length is 16 residues. Germline-derived CDR1 and CDR2 are MNHEY and SMNVEV (reference sequence). CDR3 loop: CASRGQPGSYNPPLHF. The DNA for the CDR3 is TGTGCCAGCCGCGGACAGCCCGGGTCCTATAATCCACCCCTCCACTTT.